Each of the 21 T cell receptor beta chains below was sequenced from the same sample in a study of blood T cell repertoires in COVID-19. Here immunoSEQ multiplex PCR was the method, and the copy in TCRdb shows in-frame clones only, minus some. Of a few hundred thousand clones listed, over 75% are singletons. Sequencing was done on a sample of peripheral blood. All receptors come from a young man who had recovered from COVID-19.

DNA for the CDR3: TGTGCCAGCAGCCAAGTAAGGCCAGGAGGGCATGAGCAGTTCTTC. The encoded protein is CASSQVRPGGHEQFF. The gene calls are TRBV4-2 and TRBJ2-1; D is perhaps TRBD2 (6 bases). CDR1 is LGHNA and CDR2 is YNFKEQ in the germline V gene. V was shortened by 1 base and J by 8 bases, with 15 bases between the two germline ends. The length of the CDR3 is 15 residues.

This clone was recorded a few times. DNA for the CDR3: TGTGCCAGCAGTTACGGGGACAGGGAGGCAGATACGCAGTATTTT. It is translated as CASSYGDREADTQYF. The V and J genes are TRBV6-6 and TRBJ2-3, with TRBD1 identical over 9 bases. This CDR3 has 15 residues. Germline CDR1 MNHNY, CDR2 SVGAGI (reference sequence). The V and J ends lost 2 bases and 4 bases, in that order; junction bases with no gene match: 4.

The chain employs TRBV19 and TRBJ1-2, with 7 bases lining up with TRBD1. In germline, CDR1 is LNHDA, CDR2 SQIVND (reference sequence). This CDR3 is 13 amino acids long. V shed 10 bases, J shed 6 bases, and the junction held 11 bases outside the gene matches. CDR3 in DNA: TGTGCCACCAAAAGACAGGGTTATAATGGCTACACCTTC. Translating it yields CATKRQGYNGYTF.

The chain employs TRBV9 and TRBJ1-1; TRBD1 matches at 9 bases. Germline V gene data show CDR1 as SGDLS and CDR2 as YYNGEE. This CDR3 comprises 14 residues. J lost 4 bases, V lost 4 bases, and 5 bases had no gene match. CDR3 DNA sequence: TGTGCCAGCAGCCAGGGACAGGGAGGCACTGAAGCTTTCTTT. This encodes CASSQGQGGTEAFF.

The J gene is TRBJ2-1, the V gene TRBV11-2; the D gene is possibly TRBD2 (6 bases). With 4 bases removed from V and 4 bases from J, the gap between germline ends came to 17 bases. This CDR3 comprises 16 residues. CDR1 is SGHAT and CDR2 is FQNNGV in the germline V gene. CDR3 loop: CASSSRRGDLYNEQFF. CDR3 bases: TGTGCCAGCAGCTCCCGGCGGGGTGATCTATACAATGAGCAGTTCTTC.

CDR3 residues: CASSVGTANTGELFF. CDR3 nucleotides: TGCGCCAGCAGTGTGGGGACAGCGAACACCGGGGAGCTGTTTTTT. This sequence joins TRBV10-1 and TRBJ2-2; the match to TRBD1 covers 7 bases. This CDR3 region has 15 residues. V was pared by 4 bases and J by 0 bases, with 2 bases of the junction left unmatched. Germline lookup yields CDR1 WNHNN and CDR2 SYGVQD (reference sequence).

The CDR3 nucleotides are TGTGCCATCCGATGGGGGGATTATGGCTACACCTTC. Translating gives CAIRWGDYGYTF. This chain uses TRBV10-3 with TRBJ1-2, with a weak D call TRBD1 (5 bases). The CDR3 is 12 residues long. The V and J ends lost 8 bases and 5 bases respectively, with 12 bases between them. Germline values: CDR1 ENHRY, CDR2 SYGVKD.

The chain couples TRBV29-1 to TRBJ1-2, with D maybe TRBD1 (6 bases). Looked up from germline, CDR1 is SQVTM and CDR2 is ANQGSEA. The CDR3 has 12 residues. V was cut by 4 bases and J by 4 bases, with 10 bases left in between. The CDR3 sequence is CSVGGTTYGYTF. DNA for the CDR3: TGCAGCGTTGGGGGGACAACCTATGGCTACACCTTC.

This sequence joins TRBV6-1 and TRBJ2-1, with a weak D call TRBD2 (6 bases). Germline CDR1 is MNHNS and CDR2 is SASEGT. CDR3 size: 18 residues. V was pared by 3 bases and J by 0 bases, with 18 bases between. The CDR3 protein is CASSELHQKTSSYNEQFF. The CDR3 DNA reads as TGTGCCAGCAGTGAGCTCCACCAAAAGACTAGCTCCTACAATGAGCAGTTCTTC.

This clone showed up just once. The J gene is TRBJ2-2, the V gene TRBV6-4; D is possibly TRBD1 (5 bases). The CDR3 runs 13 residues. Germline V gene data show CDR1 as MRHNA and CDR2 as SNTAGT. V lost 2 bases and J 4 bases, leaving 5 bases between the germline ends. In DNA form, the CDR3 reads TGTGCCAGCAGTGACGGGGCCACCGGGGAGCTGTTTTTT. It codes for CASSDGATGELFF.

The chain combines TRBV21-1 with TRBJ1-1; the table's TRBD1 call for D was not verified on the DNA. TRBV21-1 is labeled a pseudogene. CDR3 length equals 11 residues. In nucleotides, the CDR3 is TGTGCCAGCAATCAGAACACTGAAGCTTTCTTT. Translated: CASNQNTEAFF.

This rearrangement joins TRBV7-2 to TRBJ2-2, with a possible D match to TRBD2 (6 bases). V was shortened by 4 bases and J by 5 bases, with 11 bases between the two germline ends. CDR3 length equals 14 residues. Per the germline V gene, CDR1 is SGHTA and CDR2 is FQGNSA. CDR3: CASSSRSGTGELFF. In DNA, the CDR3 is TGTGCCAGCAGCTCGCGGAGCGGGACCGGGGAGCTGTTTTTT.

The genes are TRBV5-1 and TRBJ2-5; 8 nucleotides align to TRBD1. Germline trimming cut 4 bases from V and 2 bases from J; bases unmatched to any gene: 4. Germline V gives CDR1 SGHRS, CDR2 YFSETQ. The length of the CDR3 is 14 residues. Here the CDR3 reads CASSGNRGQETQYF. The CDR3 nucleotides read TGCGCCAGCAGCGGAAACAGGGGGCAAGAGACCCAGTACTTC.

This rearrangement joins TRBV7-9 to TRBJ1-1; 7 positions match TRBD1. The trim removed 5 bases at V and 7 bases at J, leaving 16 bases unmatched. The germline V gene has CDR1 SEHNR and CDR2 FQNEAQ (reference sequence). CDR3 length: 16 residues. This CDR3 is CASSVQPGQPLIEAFF. The CDR3 nucleotides read TGTGCCAGCAGCGTTCAACCGGGACAGCCCCTAATTGAAGCTTTCTTT.

Here the CDR3 reads CASSGQGSTDTQYF. For the CDR3, the DNA is TGTGCCAGCTCAGGACAGGGTAGCACAGATACGCAGTATTTT. The V call is TRBV18, the J call TRBJ2-3, with TRBD1 matching over 8 bases. V was pared by 5 bases and J by 0 bases, with 1 base of the junction left unmatched. Per the germline V gene, CDR1 is KGHSH and CDR2 is LQKENI. The CDR3 sequence is 14 residues long.

V is TRBV12-3 or TRBV12-4 and J is TRBJ2-2; D might be TRBD2 (5 bases). The V and J ends lost 6 bases and 6 bases respectively, with 11 bases between them. This CDR3 has 13 amino acids. CDR3 DNA sequence: TGTGCCAGCAGCCAGGCGGGCGCCGGGGAGCTGTTTTTT. This sequence encodes CASSQAGAGELFF.

V gene TRBV7-6 combines with J gene TRBJ1-6; a weak D match, TRBD1 (6 bases). Per germline, CDR1 SGHVS and CDR2 FNYEAQ. Deletions cut 0 bases from V and 10 bases from J, with 13 bases between. The CDR3 runs 15 residues. In DNA, the CDR3 is TGTGCCAGCAGCTTAGCGGGGGGGGCAAGCTCACCCCTCCACTTT. Its translation is CASSLAGGASSPLHF.

V is TRBV4-2 and J is TRBJ2-3; 9 bases line up with TRBD1. The V gene end was trimmed by 2 bases and the J gene end by 4 bases; junction bases not matched to a gene: 7. This CDR3 region has 16 residues. CDR1 LGHNA and CDR2 YNFKEQ come from the germline V gene. CDR3 sequence: CASSQTGQGGADTQYF. As DNA, the CDR3 is TGTGCCAGCAGCCAAACGGGACAGGGTGGTGCAGATACGCAGTATTTT.

The chain is built from TRBV4-1 and TRBJ1-1, with D possibly being TRBD1 (6 bases). Per germline, CDR1 MGHRA and CDR2 YSYEKL. This CDR3 contains 16 residues. Trimming took off 1 base at V and 4 bases at J, with 16 bases between the two ends. CDR3 bases: TGCGCCAGCAGCCAAGCCAAAGGAAGGGGGATCACTGAAGCTTTCTTT. It specifies CASSQAKGRGITEAFF.

The CDR3 DNA sequence: TGTGCCAGCAGGACATGGGGCGACGGCGGGGAGCTGTTTTTT. Translated: CASRTWGDGGELFF. V gene TRBV5-4 combines with J gene TRBJ2-2; perhaps TRBD1 as D (5 bases). In germline, CDR1 is SGHNT, CDR2 YYREEE (reference sequence). This CDR3 region has 14 residues. V lost 5 bases, J lost 7 bases, and 15 bases lay in between.

The V gene is TRBV18, the J gene TRBJ2-1; the match to TRBD1 covers 10 bases. The V and J ends lost 4 bases and 2 bases, in that order; junction bases with no gene match: 11. CDR1 and CDR2 (germline): KGHSH, LQKENI. The CDR3 is made up of 18 amino acids. CDR3 in amino acids: CASSLPPGGTGAYNEQFF. CDR3 nucleotide sequence: TGTGCCAGCTCACTACCCCCGGGCGGGACAGGGGCCTACAATGAGCAGTTCTTC.